This T cell receptor beta chain was found in a study of OX40 agonist ivuxolimab in advanced cancers. For the study at large: Patients treated during dose escalation were battling hepatocellular carcinoma, melanoma, renal cell or head and neck cancer. Participants averaged approximately 65 years of age (range about 23 to 79) and were less than 85% male. Study-level results: There were, on average, more expanded clones in CD8+ T cells than in CD4+. Clonal expansion by week 6 occurred in CD4+ and CD8+ blood T cells (at 0.1 to 3.0 mg/kg).

On this clone: Its target is unknown.

CDR1 and CDR2 (germline): MNHEY, SVGAGI. The ends lost 3 bases at V and 10 bases at J; junction bases unmatched: 8. The CDR3 length is 16 residues. The table came from immunoSEQ multiplex PCR; TCRdb's copy has only in-frame clones and leaves some out. The sample lists roughly 110,000 clones, 80% to 95% occurring once. This receptor was identified in an adult with an advanced solid tumor such as melanoma, head and neck, liver or kidney cancer. The gene calls are TRBV6-5 and TRBJ1-6; 11 bases fit TRBD1. This specimen consisted of CD4+ or CD8+ T cells sorted from blood, obtained in a trial of the OX40 agonist ivuxolimab. The CDR3 DNA is TGTGCCAGCAGTTATTCCAGGACAGGGGGCGGATCACCCCTCCACTTT. This codes for CASSYSRTGGGSPLHF.